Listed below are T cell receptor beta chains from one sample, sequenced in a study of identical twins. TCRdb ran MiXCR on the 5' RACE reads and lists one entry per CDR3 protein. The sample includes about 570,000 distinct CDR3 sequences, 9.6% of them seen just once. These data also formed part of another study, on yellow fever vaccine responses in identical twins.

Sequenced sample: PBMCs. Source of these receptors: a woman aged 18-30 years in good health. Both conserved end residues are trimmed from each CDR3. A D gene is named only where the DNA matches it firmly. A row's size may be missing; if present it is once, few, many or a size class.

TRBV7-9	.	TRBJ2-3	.	ASSPGTHSTDTQY
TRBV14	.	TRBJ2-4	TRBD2	ASSRKAAGGKAQLAKNIQY
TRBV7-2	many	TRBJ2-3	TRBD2	ASSLLAGVPDTQY
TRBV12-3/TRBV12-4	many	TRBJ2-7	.	ASSFERAYEQY
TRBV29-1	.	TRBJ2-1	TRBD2	SVTGLAFYNEQF
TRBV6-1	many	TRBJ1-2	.	ASSESFNYGYT
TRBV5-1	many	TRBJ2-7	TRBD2	ASSLGLADQARTYEQY
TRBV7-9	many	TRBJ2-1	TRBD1	ASSFRDRGLGNEQF
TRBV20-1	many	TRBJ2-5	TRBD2	SASSGRGETQY
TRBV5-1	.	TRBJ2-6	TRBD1	ASSLEGASGANVLT
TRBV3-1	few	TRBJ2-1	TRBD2	ASSVDSGSWNEQF
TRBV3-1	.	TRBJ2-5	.	ASSLPDIRQETQY
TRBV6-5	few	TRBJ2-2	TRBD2	ASSYIAGGPDTGELF
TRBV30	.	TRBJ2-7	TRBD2	AWSVGTSGSYEQY
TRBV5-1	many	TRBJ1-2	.	ASSLDLTDYYGYT
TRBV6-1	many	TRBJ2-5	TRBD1	ASSPGQGAETQY
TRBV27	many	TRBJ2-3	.	ASSLSFVPSTDTQY
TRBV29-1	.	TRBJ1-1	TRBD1	SAAGTARIEAF
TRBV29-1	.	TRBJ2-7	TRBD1	SVTGQGGHEQY
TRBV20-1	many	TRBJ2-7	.	SARDAQGGSYEQY
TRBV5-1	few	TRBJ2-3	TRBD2	ASSRRLAGSTDTQY
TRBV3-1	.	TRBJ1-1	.	ASSLQGIAF
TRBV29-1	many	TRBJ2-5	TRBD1	SVGNPGQGQETQY
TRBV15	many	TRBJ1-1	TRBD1	ATSRITGTGPMNTEAF
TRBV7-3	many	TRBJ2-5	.	ASSLRASQETQY
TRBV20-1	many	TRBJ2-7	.	SARVAGYEQY
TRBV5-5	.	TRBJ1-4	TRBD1	ASSSNYRDRGNEKLF
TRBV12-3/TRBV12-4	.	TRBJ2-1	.	ASSLLLSSVYNEQF
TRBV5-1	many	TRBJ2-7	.	ASSLVYGYEQY
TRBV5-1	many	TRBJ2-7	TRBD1	ASGATGRSYEQY
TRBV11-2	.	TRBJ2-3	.	ASNYGRQQVFTDTQY
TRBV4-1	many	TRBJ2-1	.	ASTSPGQRYNEQF
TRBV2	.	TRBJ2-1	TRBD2	ASVRLAGFSFNEQF
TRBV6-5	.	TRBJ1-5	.	ASSYGLGQPQH
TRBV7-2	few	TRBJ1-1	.	ASSLVGGGMNTEAF
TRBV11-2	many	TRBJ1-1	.	ASSPPGRQNTEAF
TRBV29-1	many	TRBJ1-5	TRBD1	SVEVDRAQH
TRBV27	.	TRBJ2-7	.	ASSSNDRRYEQY
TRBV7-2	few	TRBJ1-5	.	ASSLAGEQSLPQH
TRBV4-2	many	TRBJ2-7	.	ASSQDKNWREQY
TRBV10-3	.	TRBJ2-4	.	AISDRGHIQY
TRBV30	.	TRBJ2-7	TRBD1	AWRYRGAEQY
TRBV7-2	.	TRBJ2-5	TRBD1	ASGPSSGQGFGETQY
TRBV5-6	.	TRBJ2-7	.	ASRGPGPGHEQY
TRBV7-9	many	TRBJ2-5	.	ASSIGRGDMETQY
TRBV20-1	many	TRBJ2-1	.	SAGRTNLQF
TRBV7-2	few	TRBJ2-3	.	ASSPFTSTDTQY
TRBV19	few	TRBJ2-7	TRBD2	ASSRGLAASYEQY
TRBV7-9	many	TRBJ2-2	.	ASSLPRMGAGELF
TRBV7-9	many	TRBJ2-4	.	ASSLVGPAGAKNIQY
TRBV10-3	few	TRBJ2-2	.	AISDFEEAGELF
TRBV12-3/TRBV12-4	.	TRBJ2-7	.	ASSFFAQGEQY
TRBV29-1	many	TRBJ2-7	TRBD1	SVEGSRDRTYEQY
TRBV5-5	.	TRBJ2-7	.	ASSLSLDRSEQY
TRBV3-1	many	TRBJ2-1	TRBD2	ASSQVIGSGSYNEQF
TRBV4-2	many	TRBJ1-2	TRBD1	ASTLGQGEVYGYT
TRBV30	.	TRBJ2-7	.	AWGVYEQY
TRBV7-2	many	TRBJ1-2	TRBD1	ASSLDGRGPDGYT
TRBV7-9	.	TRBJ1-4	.	ASSSREPNEKLF
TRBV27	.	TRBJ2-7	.	ASSRVRGGYEQY